Given below is one T cell receptor (beta chain) in context. The antigen remains undetermined. These data originate in a study of cytomegalovirus exposure and HLA in healthy donors. The study's findings and limits: Equally common other TCR beta chains were less clonally expanded than HLA-associated ones, a later analysis found. Under in vitro conditions, three CMV-associated chains were confirmed as specific for CMV antigens.

Per germline, CDR1 GTSNPN and CDR2 SVGIG (reference sequence). The V end was cut by 5 bases, the J end by 5 bases, with 16 bases between. This CDR3 region has 14 residues. Everyone who donated was a healthy bone marrow donor. Primers for the PCR totalled 60 Vbeta and 13 Jbeta. Clones were sequenced by immunoSEQ multiplex PCR, and TCRdb holds only the in-frame ones, with some missing. The data contain approximately 50,000 clones, about 50% of them seen just once; the ten biggest clones take up over 9.5%. What was sequenced was PBMCs. The chain joins TRBV30 to TRBJ1-5; D possibly corresponds to TRBD1 (5 bases). This receptor was identified in a human donor in good health. The CDR3 is CAWGQGSADQPQHF. The CDR3 DNA reads TGTGCCTGGGGCCAGGGCAGCGCTGATCAGCCCCAGCATTTT.